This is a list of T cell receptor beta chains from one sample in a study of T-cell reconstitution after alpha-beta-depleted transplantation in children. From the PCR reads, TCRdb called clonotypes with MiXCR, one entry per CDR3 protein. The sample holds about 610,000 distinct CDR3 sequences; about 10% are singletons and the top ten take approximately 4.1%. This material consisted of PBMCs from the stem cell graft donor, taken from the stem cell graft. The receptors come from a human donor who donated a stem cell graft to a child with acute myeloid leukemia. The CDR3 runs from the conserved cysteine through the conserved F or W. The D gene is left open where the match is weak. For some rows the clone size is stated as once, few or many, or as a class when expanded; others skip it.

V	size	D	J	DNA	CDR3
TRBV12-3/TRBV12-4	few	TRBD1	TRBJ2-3	TGTGCCAGCAGCCCAAAGTGGGGGACAGGGGGCACAGATACGCAGTATTTT	CASSPKWGTGGTDTQYF
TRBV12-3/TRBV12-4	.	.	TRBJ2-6	TGTGCCAGCAGTCCGGGACAAAAGACGGGGGCCAACGTCCTGACTTTC	CASSPGQKTGANVLTF
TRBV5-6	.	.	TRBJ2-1	TGTGCCAGCAGCTATCAAGGCGGGAATGGGGACAATGAGCAGTTCTTC	CASSYQGGNGDNEQFF
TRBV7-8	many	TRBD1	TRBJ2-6	TGTGCCAGCAGCGGGACAGGGGGGACTGGGGCCAACGTCCTGACTTTC	CASSGTGGTGANVLTF
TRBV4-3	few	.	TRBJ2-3	TGCGCCAGCAGCCAAGACAGCCTACGCAGCACAGATACGCAGTATTTT	CASSQDSLRSTDTQYF
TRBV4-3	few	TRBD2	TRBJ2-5	TGCGCCAGCAGCCAAGATACCGGGGAGGGTGAGACCCAGTACTTC	CASSQDTGEGETQYF
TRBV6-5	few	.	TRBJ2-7	TGTGCCAGCAGTTACTCTACGCCGGGAGTTTCCTACGAGCAGTACTTC	CASSYSTPGVSYEQYF
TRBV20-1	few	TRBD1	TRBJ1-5	TGCAGTGCAAACCCACAGGGGACCAATCAGCCCCAGCATTTT	CSANPQGTNQPQHF
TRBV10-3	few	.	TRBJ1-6	TGTGCCATCAGTGAAGGGGCAGATAATTCACCCCTCCACTTT	CAISEGADNSPLHF
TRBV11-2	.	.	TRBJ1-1	TGTGCCAGCAGCTTAGATCAACTGAACACTGAAGCTTTCTTT	CASSLDQLNTEAFF
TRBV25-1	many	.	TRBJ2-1	TGTGCCAGCAGTGACCAGATTTACAATGAGCAGTTCTTC	CASSDQIYNEQFF
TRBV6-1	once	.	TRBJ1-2	TGTGCCAGCAACCCCGTGTGGACAGTCGAGGGGAACTATGGCTACACCTTC	CASNPVWTVEGNYGYTF
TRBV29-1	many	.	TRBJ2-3	TGCAGCGTAGACAGGCCTAATACAGATACGCAGTATTTT	CSVDRPNTDTQYF
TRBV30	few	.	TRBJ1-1	TGTGCCTGGAGTCAGGGGACGGCGAACACTGAAGCTTTCTTT	CAWSQGTANTEAFF
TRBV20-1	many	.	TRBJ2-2	TGCAGTGTGGAGTCCCCCACGAACACCGGGGAGCTGTTTTTT	CSVESPTNTGELFF
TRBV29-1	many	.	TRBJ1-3	TGCAGCGTTGAATCAGGAAACACCATATATTTT	CSVESGNTIYF
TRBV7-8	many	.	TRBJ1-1	TGTGCCAGCAGCTCCTACTTTAGACACCTATCGAACACTGAAGCTTTCTTT	CASSSYFRHLSNTEAFF
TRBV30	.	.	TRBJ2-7	TGTGCCTGGAGTGCTGACTACTCCTACGAGCAGTACTTC	CAWSADYSYEQYF
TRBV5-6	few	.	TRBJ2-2	TGTGCCAGCCGGGGAGGCAGTTTTACCACCGGGGAGCTGTTTTTT	CASRGGSFTTGELFF
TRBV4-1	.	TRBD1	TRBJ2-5	TGCGCCAGCAGCCATCGACAGGGGAAAGAGACCCAGTACTTC	CASSHRQGKETQYF
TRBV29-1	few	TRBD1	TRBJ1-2	TGCAGCGTTAGACCGCCCGGACAGGGCGTAGGTGGCTACACCTTC	CSVRPPGQGVGGYTF
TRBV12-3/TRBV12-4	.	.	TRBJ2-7	TGTGCCAGCAGTCCGAACCCGGACCGGCCATACGAGCAGTACTTC	CASSPNPDRPYEQYF
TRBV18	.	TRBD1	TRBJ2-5	TGTGCCAGCTCACCACCGACAGGGTATGGAGAGACCCAGTACTTC	CASSPPTGYGETQYF
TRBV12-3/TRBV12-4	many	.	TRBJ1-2	TGTGCCAGCAGTTTAGCGCTAAGGGGGGCCCATGGCTACACCTTC	CASSLALRGAHGYTF
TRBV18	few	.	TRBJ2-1	TGTGCCAGCTCACCACCGACAGCGTCGGAGAATGAGCAGTTCTTC	CASSPPTASENEQFF
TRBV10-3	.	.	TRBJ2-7	TGTGCCATCAGCGCCGGGACCCCCTACGAGCAGTACTTC	CAISAGTPYEQYF
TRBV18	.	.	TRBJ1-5	TGTGCCAGCTCACTGGGACACTTCAATCAGCCCCAGCATTTT	CASSLGHFNQPQHF
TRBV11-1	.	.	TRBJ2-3	TGTGCCAGCAGCTCGCGTGCTCTACTAGAGGGTGATACGCAGTATTTT	CASSSRALLEGDTQYF
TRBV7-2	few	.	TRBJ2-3	TGTGCCAGCAGCTTAGTGTCCGCTTCCCCAGATACGCAGTATTTT	CASSLVSASPDTQYF
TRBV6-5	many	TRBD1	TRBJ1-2	TGTGCCAGCACCTCTATTAGCGGGACAGGGCATGGCTACACCTTC	CASTSISGTGHGYTF
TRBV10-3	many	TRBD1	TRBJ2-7	TGTGCCATCAGTGAGACGACAGGGAACAGGGGCTACGAGCAGTACTTC	CAISETTGNRGYEQYF
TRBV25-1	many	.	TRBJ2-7	TGTGCCAGCAGGCCAGGGGTCTACGAGCAGTACTTC	CASRPGVYEQYF
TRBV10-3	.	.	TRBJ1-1	TGTGCCATCAGACACCAGGGTAAGGACACTGAAGCTTTCTTT	CAIRHQGKDTEAFF
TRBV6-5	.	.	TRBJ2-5	TGTGCCAGCAGTCCTCGTAGTCAGCTCGCTCAAGAGACCCAGTACTTC	CASSPRSQLAQETQYF
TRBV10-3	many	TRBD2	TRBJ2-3	TGTGCCATCAATCGAGGACTAGCGGGGAGCACAGATACGCAGTATTTT	CAINRGLAGSTDTQYF
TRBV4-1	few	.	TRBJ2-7	TGCGCCAGCAGCCAAGTCGGGGCCACCATCTACGAGCAGTACTTC	CASSQVGATIYEQYF
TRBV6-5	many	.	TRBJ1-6	TGTGCCAGCAGTTTCGTGACACGGGATAATTCACCCCTCCACTTT	CASSFVTRDNSPLHF